What follows are 5 T cell receptor beta chains derived from one specimen sequenced in a study of blood T cell repertoires in COVID-19. The protocol was immunoSEQ multiplex PCR, while the TCRdb copy is restricted to in-frame clones and leaves out a portion. The sample holds 200,000 to 250,000 clones; over 80% are singletons and the top ten take over 0.95%. Sequencing was performed on peripheral blood. All receptors derive from a woman under 40 with COVID-19, enrolled during active disease.

The J gene is TRBJ1-1, the V gene TRBV12-3 or TRBV12-4, with a possible D match to TRBD1 (5 bases). Trimming removed 6 bases at V and 5 bases at J, with 13 bases between. The CDR3 spans 13 residues. CDR3 DNA sequence: TGTGCCAGCAGCCTAAAAGGGGTAACTGAAGCTTTCTTT. Its translation is CASSLKGVTEAFF.

The V and J genes are TRBV7-2 and TRBJ1-4; a possible D gene is TRBD1 (5 bases). The CDR3 loop spans 15 amino acids. In germline, CDR1 is SGHTA, CDR2 FQGNSA. The ends were cut back, 5 bases at V and 0 bases at J, with 10 bases in the middle. DNA of the CDR3: TGTGCCAGCAGCCCCCACAGGACAACTAATGAAAAACTGTTTTTT. This translates into CASSPHRTTNEKLFF.

The V gene is TRBV9, the J gene TRBJ2-2, with TRBD2 matching over 11 bases. Germline V gene lookup returns CDR1 SGDLS and CDR2 YYNGEE. CDR3 length equals 14 residues. V gave up 6 bases and J gave up 4 bases; unmatched junction bases: 2. CDR3: CASNGLAGTGELFF. CDR3 nucleotide sequence: TGTGCCAGCAACGGACTAGCGGGCACCGGGGAGCTGTTTTTT.

The V gene is TRBV5-4, the J gene TRBJ2-7; 7 bases map to TRBD1. The CDR3 consists of 15 residues. The trim removed 5 bases at V and 0 bases at J, leaving 8 bases unmatched. Germline V gene sequence: CDR1 SGHNT, CDR2 YYREEE (reference sequence). CDR3 DNA: TGTGCCAGCAGTTTAGAGACAGGGCGCTCCTACGAGCAGTACTTC. Its translation: CASSLETGRSYEQYF.

The chain links TRBV5-1 to TRBJ2-3; D may be TRBD2 (7 bases). V gave up 5 bases and J gave up 3 bases, with 16 bases separating them. Per the germline V gene, CDR1 is SGHRS and CDR2 is YFSETQ. The CDR3 length is 15 residues. DNA for the CDR3: TGCGCCAGCAGTCCGGGGGGACACCCGACAGATACGCAGTATTTT. Translating gives CASSPGGHPTDTQYF.